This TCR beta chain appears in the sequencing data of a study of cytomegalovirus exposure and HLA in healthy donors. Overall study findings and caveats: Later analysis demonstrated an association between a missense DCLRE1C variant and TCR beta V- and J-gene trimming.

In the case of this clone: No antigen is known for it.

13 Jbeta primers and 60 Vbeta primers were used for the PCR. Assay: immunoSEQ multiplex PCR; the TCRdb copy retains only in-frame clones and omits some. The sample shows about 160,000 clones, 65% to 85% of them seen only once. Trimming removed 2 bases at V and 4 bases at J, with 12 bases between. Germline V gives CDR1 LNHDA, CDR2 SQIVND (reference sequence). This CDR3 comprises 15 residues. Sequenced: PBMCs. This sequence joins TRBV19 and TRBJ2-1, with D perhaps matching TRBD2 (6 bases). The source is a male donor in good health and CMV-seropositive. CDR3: CASSIRRASYNEQFF. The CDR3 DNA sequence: TGTGCCAGTAGTATAAGGAGGGCCTCTTACAATGAGCAGTTCTTC.